This entry is about one TCR beta chain. Its antigen remains undetermined. Nothing much larger sits one base from this clone, and base qualities are not available. For sequencing of the TCRbeta CDR3 region, genomic DNA was extracted from the sorted cells. TCRbeta CDR3 regions were sequenced using the immunoSEQ Assay. TCRdb stores this immuneACCESS table with in-frame sequences only. Part of the clones is absent; in the studies checked, under half of the shortfall reflects unresolved V genes, and no reason is known for the rest. For this sample there are over 40,000 clones; 80% appear just once. The top ten constitute about 7% of the sample. Patients with a history of autoimmune disease or receiving systemic immunosuppression were excluded from the trial. Peripheral blood for TCR sequencing was drawn from every dose cohort at baseline, at cycle 4 day 1 and at cycle 7 day 1. The samples were taken from a phase I, first-in-human, multicenter, open-label dose-escalation trial of ivuxolimab. Adults with locally advanced or metastatic melanoma, renal cell, hepatocellular, or head and neck squamous cell carcinoma were enrolled in the trial. CD4+ and CD8+ T cells were sorted separately from peripheral blood before TCR sequencing.

The CDR3 spans 15 residues, from the cysteine through the phenylalanine. Only the CDR3 portion is preserved as DNA: 45 bases, with reading frame beginning at the first base. CDR1 and CDR2, looked up from the germline V gene, are SGHTA and FQGNSA. Germline trimming: 1 base from V, 4 bases from J; junction bases outside gene matches: 5. This entry comes from a study of OX40 agonist ivuxolimab in advanced cancers. Background on the whole study: Ivuxolimab was an agonistic, fully human IgG2 monoclonal antibody directed against OX40 (CD134), a costimulatory receptor. Intravenous ivuxolimab was administered to patients every 2 weeks at six dose levels: 0.01, 0.1, 0.3, 1.5, 3 and 10 mg/kg. Among the roughly 52 dose-escalation patients, approximately 20 had hepatocellular carcinoma, 15 or so melanoma, 9 renal cell carcinoma and 9 head and neck cancer. A male proportion of nearly 85% and a mean age of approximately 58 years, ranging from 23 to 79, were recorded for the dose-escalation cohort. Patients were allowed to have had prior anti-PD-1, anti-PD-L1 or anti-CTLA-4 therapy, and 30% to 40% of the dose-escalation patients had been treated with checkpoint inhibitors. Partial responses occurred in three dose-escalation patients: two with cutaneous melanoma and one with hepatocellular carcinoma. Peripheral TCRbeta sequencing was intended to test whether TCR sequence diversity was altered and clonal T-cell expansion was caused by ivuxolimab. The paper describes the monotherapy dose-escalation part (N ≈ 51 patients) of the phase I trial of ivuxolimab.

General study outcomes and caveats: Low levels of normalized T-cell clonal expansion were also seen in some nonresponding patients. At doses of 0.1 to 3.0 mg/kg, clonal expansion of both CD4+ and CD8+ T cells in blood was seen between baseline and week 6. Partial responders in the 0.1-3.0 mg/kg groups had among the lowest normalized peripheral clonal expansion, especially among CD8+ T cells. After ivuxolimab, expanded clones were on average more numerous among CD8+ T cells than among CD4+ T cells. The antigen specificity of the clonally expanded peripheral T cells was not determined.

Rearrangement joined TRBV7-2 to TRBJ2-3; TRBD2 matches 7 bases in the middle. Material: CD4+ or CD8+ T cells sorted from blood, obtained in a trial of the OX40 agonist ivuxolimab. This receptor was obtained from an adult with an advanced solid tumor such as melanoma, head and neck, liver or kidney cancer. The CDR3 amino acid sequence is: CASSLDGRESDTQYF. The DNA reads TGTGCCAGCAGCTTAGATGGGCGGGAGTCAGATACGCAGTATTTT. Outside the CDR3, residues come from the reference TRBV7-2 and TRBJ2-3 proteins, so the full variable domain is: GAGVSQSPSNKVTEKGKDVELRCDPISGHTALYWYRQSLGQGLEFLIYFQGNSAPDKSGLPSDRFSAERTGGSVSTLTIQRTQQEDSAVYLCASSLDGRESDTQYFGPGTRLTVL.